The entry below describes one T cell receptor (beta chain). Profiling relied on immunoSEQ multiplex PCR, and the TCRdb table lists in-frame clones only, not all of them. The sample gives some 130,000 clones, roughly 82% of which show up once; approximately 4% is in the top ten. This specimen belongs to a study of T cell responses to AZD1222 COVID-19 vaccine. The CDR3 runs to 15 residues. The germline V gene encodes CDR1 SGHTA and CDR2 FQGTGA. Trimming removed 1 base from V and 4 bases from J, with 13 bases in between. The chain employs TRBV7-3 and TRBJ1-2; D call uncertain. The source was peripheral blood, collected on day 0 of AZD1222 vaccination. This receptor was obtained from an adult in good health. The DNA for the CDR3 is TGTGCCAGCAGCTTAATAGGAGGTTCTAGCTATGGCTACACCTTC. Its translation: CASSLIGGSSYGYTF.